This is a list of T cell receptor beta chains from one sample in a study of T cells in Graves' hyperthyroidism and ophthalmopathy. TCRdb processed the multiplex PCR reads anew with MiXCR; each CDR3 protein has one entry. The repertoire holds hundreds of thousands of distinct CDR3 sequences, around 15% seen once, with roughly a tenth in the top ten. Specimen: blood. The source is a woman aged 18-35 years with Graves' hyperthyroidism. CDR3s include the opening cysteine and the closing phenylalanine or tryptophan. A D gene is named only where the DNA matches it firmly. Rows give clone size only sometimes, using once, few, many, or a class for an expanded clone.

d_gene,v_gene,abundance,j_gene,CDR3aa,CDR3nt
TRBD2,TRBV28,many,TRBJ2-7,CASMELAGGREQYF,TGTGCCAGCATGGAACTAGCGGGAGGTCGGGAGCAGTACTTC
.,TRBV7-3,many,TRBJ2-7,CASSVSPGALTEQYF,TGTGCCAGCAGCGTCTCCCCCGGGGCCCTGACCGAGCAGTACTTC
.,TRBV7-8,many,TRBJ2-1,CASSLALSNEQFF,TGTGCCAGCAGCTTAGCGCTCAGCAATGAGCAGTTCTTC
TRBD2,TRBV7-9,few,TRBJ2-7,CASSLFERDTYEQYF,TGTGCCAGCAGCTTATTTGAGCGGGATACCTACGAGCAGTACTTC
TRBD2,TRBV6-1,few,TRBJ2-7,CASSPGSGRGFYEQYF,TGTGCCAGCAGTCCCGGAAGCGGGAGAGGGTTCTACGAGCAGTACTTC
.,TRBV29-1,few,TRBJ1-2,CSVPGRGGYTF,TGCAGCGTTCCTGGCAGAGGAGGCTACACCTTC
.,TRBV7-6,few,TRBJ2-5,CASSLGRVRRETQYF,TGTGCCAGCAGCTTAGGGCGGGTGAGGCGAGAGACCCAGTACTTC
.,TRBV19,.,TRBJ1-5,CASSMAGNKPQHF,TGTGCCAGTAGTATGGCAGGGAATAAGCCCCAGCATTTT
.,TRBV6-4,many,TRBJ1-5,CASSAKYPRGHQPQHF,TGTGCCAGCAGTGCCAAATACCCCAGGGGCCATCAGCCCCAGCATTTT
.,TRBV6-1,few,TRBJ2-7,CASSHGSPSSYEQYF,TGTGCCAGCAGCCATGGGAGCCCGAGCTCCTACGAGCAGTACTTC
TRBD2,TRBV30,many,TRBJ2-1,CAWTSGARNEQFF,TGTGCCTGGACTAGCGGGGCCCGCAATGAGCAGTTCTTC
TRBD2,TRBV3-1,many,TRBJ2-5,CASSTGLAVTGETQYF,TGTGCCAGCAGTACGGGACTAGCGGTTACTGGGGAGACCCAGTACTTC
.,TRBV12-3/TRBV12-4,few,TRBJ2-7,CASSLASRRRSYEQYF,TGTGCCAGCAGTTTAGCAAGCAGGCGCCGCTCCTACGAGCAGTACTTC
.,TRBV9,.,TRBJ2-1,CASSGSLEAGNEQFF,TGTGCCAGCAGCGGATCATTGGAGGCTGGGAATGAGCAGTTCTTC
.,TRBV29-1,.,TRBJ1-1,CSVVPQGVNTEAFF,TGCAGCGTTGTGCCCCAAGGGGTGAACACTGAAGCTTTCTTT
TRBD2,TRBV10-3,.,TRBJ2-1,CAIRRLAGGAVNEQFF,TGTGCCATCAGACGACTAGCGGGAGGTGCAGTGAATGAGCAGTTCTTC
.,TRBV18,few,TRBJ1-3,CASSRDGSGWGNTIYF,TGTGCCAGCTCACGCGACGGATCCGGGTGGGGAAACACCATATATTTT
.,TRBV12-3/TRBV12-4,.,TRBJ1-2,CASSPGARGYTF,TGTGCCAGCAGCCCAGGGGCTAGAGGCTACACCTTC
.,TRBV7-2,many,TRBJ1-2,CASSDSFDYGYTF,TGTGCCAGCAGCGACTCTTTTGACTATGGCTACACCTTC
.,TRBV29-1,.,TRBJ2-5,CSVDPGFKETQYF,TGCAGCGTTGACCCAGGGTTTAAAGAGACCCAGTACTTC
.,TRBV29-1,.,TRBJ2-1,CSGLLYNEQFF,TGCAGCGGCTTACTTTACAATGAGCAGTTCTTC
.,TRBV30,many,TRBJ1-4,CAWSVSRTATNEKLFF,TGTGCCTGGAGTGTGAGTCGGACCGCAACTAATGAAAAACTGTTTTTT
.,TRBV30,.,TRBJ1-3,CAWKEWASGNTIYF,TGTGCCTGGAAAGAATGGGCCTCTGGAAACACCATATATTTT
TRBD2,TRBV6-1,.,TRBJ2-1,CASSPGTRGDEQFF,TGTGCCAGCAGCCCCGGGACTAGGGGCGATGAGCAGTTCTTC
.,TRBV4-1,.,TRBJ1-6,CASSQPVRGDSPLHF,TGCGCCAGCAGCCAACCCGTAAGGGGAGATTCACCCCTCCACTTT
TRBD1,TRBV28,few,TRBJ1-2,CASSSRGRSEGYTF,TGTGCCAGCAGTTCCAGGGGGAGGTCTGAGGGCTACACCTTC
TRBD1,TRBV27,many,TRBJ1-2,CASRPTGVAGYTF,TGTGCCAGCAGGCCAACAGGGGTGGCTGGCTACACCTTC
TRBD1,TRBV7-9,few,TRBJ1-1,CASSPNPGGGWEAFF,TGTGCCAGCAGCCCTAACCCAGGGGGGGGCTGGGAAGCTTTCTTT
.,TRBV19,.,TRBJ1-5,CASKEKSWAIYSNQPQHF,TGTGCCAGTAAGGAGAAGTCTTGGGCGATATATAGCAATCAGCCCCAGCATTTT
.,TRBV30,.,TRBJ2-7,CAWGNRHYEQYF,TGTGCCTGGGGGAATAGACACTACGAGCAGTACTTC